The 10 T cell receptor beta chains below were found in one sample sequenced in a study of blood T cells in healthy people across ages. A sample-barcoded 5' primer and a J-beta primer mix were used in a second PCR of roughly 7 to 11 cycles. One entry per CDR3 protein results from TCRdb running MiXCR on the 5' RACE reads. The sample carries approximately 800,000 distinct CDR3 sequences, around a quarter recorded once. The same sample was also used in a study of T cells of mothers and their children.

Sequenced input: blood. These receptors originate from a boy between 10 and 17 years old in good health.

This clonotype came up a few times. The chain is built from TRBV7-3 and TRBJ2-1; D is possibly TRBD2 (5 bases). Trimming took 5 bases from V and 3 from J, leaving 14 bases between them. The CDR3 runs to 15 residues. Germline V gives CDR1 SGHTA, CDR2 FQGTGA. CDR3 in amino acids: CASSNPMAGYNEQFF. The CDR3, as DNA: TGTGCCAGCAGCAACCCCATGGCGGGCTACAATGAGCAGTTCTTC.

Only a few counts were recorded for this clonotype. This chain connects TRBV6-5 to TRBJ1-2; D unresolved. The germline V gene encodes CDR1 MNHEY and CDR2 SVGAGI. The CDR3 length is 13 residues. The V gene lost 3 bases and the J gene lost 0 bases, with 5 bases spanning the gap. CDR3 DNA: TGTGCCAGCAGTTATTCGACTAACTATGGCTACACCTTC. As protein: CASSYSTNYGYTF.

The rearrangement uses TRBV28 and TRBJ2-7; 9 bases line up with TRBD1. Looked up from germline, CDR1 is MDHEN and CDR2 is SYDVKM. V was pared by 5 bases and J by 5 bases, with 10 bases of the junction left unmatched. The CDR3 contains 15 residues. CDR3 sequence (DNA): TGTGCCAGCAGTGCACCGGGACAGGGTCCCCACGAGCAGTACTTC. Amino acids: CASSAPGQGPHEQYF.

A word on this clonotype: The missing conserved phenylalanine or tryptophan at the end of this CDR3 makes a read error likely. The genes are TRBV29-1 and TRBJ2-1; D not certain. This CDR3 comprises 14 residues. V gave up 7 bases and J gave up 0 bases, with 13 bases separating them. From germline, CDR1 is SQVTM and CDR2 ANQGSEA. CDR3: CSGILYNSYNEQFL. DNA for the CDR3: TGCAGCGGAATTCTATACAACTCCTACAATGAGCAGTTCCTC.

This clonotype occurred a few times. This chain uses TRBV7-2 with TRBJ2-5; D call uncertain. Germline CDR1 SGHTA, CDR2 FQGNSA. Trimming stripped 5 bases from V and 2 bases from J, with 12 bases between. This CDR3 contains 14 residues. CDR3 amino acids: CASSPARVQETQYF. The DNA for the CDR3 is TGTGCCAGCAGCCCCGCCCGGGTACAAGAGACCCAGTACTTC.

The chain links TRBV20-1 to TRBJ2-5, with 8 bases identical to TRBD2. The germline CDR1 and CDR2 sequences are DFQATT and SNEGSKA (reference sequence). V lost 5 bases to trimming and J lost 4 bases; unmatched junction nucleotides: 6. The CDR3 runs to 13 residues. The CDR3 loop is CSASGLDLETQYF. In DNA, the CDR3 is TGCAGTGCTTCGGGACTAGACCTAGAGACCCAGTACTTC.

About this clonotype itself: Mismatch with germline at one junction end may stem from a read error. This chain uses TRBV7-3 with TRBJ1-5; D unclear. The CDR3 is made up of 13 amino acids. The germline V gene has CDR1 SGHTA and CDR2 FQGTGA. The CDR3 is CASSLGSGQPEHF. The CDR3 bases are TGTGCCAGCAGCTTAGGCTCCGGTCAGCCCGAGCATTTT.

The chain has TRBV10-3 and TRBJ1-1; D may be TRBD1 (5 bases). Germline V gives CDR1 ENHRY, CDR2 SYGVKD. V lost 11 bases and J lost 3, with 13 bases in between. CDR3 length: 12 residues. The CDR3 protein is CALPRGYTEAFF. The CDR3 coding sequence is TGTGCCCTTCCGAGGGGTTACACTGAAGCTTTCTTT.

This clonotype was detected only a few times. The chain recombines TRBV5-1 with TRBJ2-6; no clear D. Looked up from germline, CDR1 is SGHRS and CDR2 is YFSETQ. The CDR3 runs to 16 residues. V gave up 3 bases and J gave up 2 bases, with 12 bases separating them. CDR3 in DNA: TGCGCCAGCAGCTCTGACGGGTCGGCTGGGGCCAACGTCCTGACTTTC. It translates to CASSSDGSAGANVLTF.

J is TRBJ2-5 and V is TRBV12-3 or TRBV12-4; 8 nucleotides agree with TRBD2. V shed 7 bases, J shed 4 bases, and the junction held 8 bases outside the gene matches. The CDR3 contains 14 residues. CDR3 in amino acids: CASTVGAGGETQYF. For the CDR3, the DNA is TGTGCCAGCACCGTAGGGGCGGGAGGAGAGACCCAGTACTTC.